These 4 T cell receptor beta chains share one sample of origin, sequenced in a study (dated by TCRdb to the mid-2010s). The library was built by means of 5' RACE. The instrument given in TCRdb is Illumina MiSeq. TCRdb reran the public reads through fastp at Q25 and MiXCR, keeping productive beta chains. Every CDR3 protein is listed once, alongside the most common genes and DNA of its rows. Here the sample has approximately 60,000 distinct CDR3 sequences; about 28% occur a single time. 3% to 4% of the sample lies in the top ten. The sample comprised tumor-infiltrating memory CD4+ T cells sorted from the breast tumor. The cell subset or site label for this specimen denotes: memory CD4+ T cells, CD4+CD45RO+CD25-. These receptors were collected from a female donor with breast cancer.

V gene TRBV10-3 combines with J gene TRBJ2-1, with 7 positions matching TRBD2. The germline V gene has CDR1 ENHRY and CDR2 SYGVKD. CDR3 length: 16 residues. V shed 0 bases and J 5 bases; nucleotides not matched to a gene: 7. The CDR3 coding sequence is TGTGCCATCAGTGAGTCCTGGGCTAGCGGAAACAATGAGCAGTTCTTC. Its translation: CAISESWASGNNEQFF.

Here the CDR3 reads CASSQTGDQPQHF. CDR3 sequence (DNA): TGTGCCAGCAGCCAGACTGGGGATCAGCCCCAGCATTTT. V is TRBV9 and J is TRBJ1-5; no firm D call. Germline V gene lookup returns CDR1 SGDLS and CDR2 YYNGEE. Trimming stripped 4 bases from V and 5 bases from J, with 10 bases between. The CDR3 has 13 amino acids.

This chain uses TRBV5-5 with TRBJ1-1; D ambiguous. Germline loops: CDR1 SGHKS, CDR2 YYEKEE (reference sequence). The CDR3 totals 15 residues. Trimming left V 0 bases short and J 5 bases short, with 14 bases between. CDR3 region: CASSLAVGSRTEAFF. The CDR3 nucleotides are TGTGCCAGCAGCTTGGCTGTAGGCAGCAGGACTGAAGCTTTCTTT.

This clonotype occurred many times. The chain has TRBV7-9 and TRBJ1-1; maybe TRBD1 (5 bases). V was clipped by 1 base and J by 1 base, with 7 bases between them. Germline CDR1 reads SEHNR; CDR2 reads FQNEAQ (reference sequence). The CDR3 consists of 14 residues. This chain's CDR3 is CASSLGGTNTEAFF. The CDR3 DNA sequence: TGTGCCAGCAGCTTAGGGGGGACGAACACTGAAGCTTTCTTT.